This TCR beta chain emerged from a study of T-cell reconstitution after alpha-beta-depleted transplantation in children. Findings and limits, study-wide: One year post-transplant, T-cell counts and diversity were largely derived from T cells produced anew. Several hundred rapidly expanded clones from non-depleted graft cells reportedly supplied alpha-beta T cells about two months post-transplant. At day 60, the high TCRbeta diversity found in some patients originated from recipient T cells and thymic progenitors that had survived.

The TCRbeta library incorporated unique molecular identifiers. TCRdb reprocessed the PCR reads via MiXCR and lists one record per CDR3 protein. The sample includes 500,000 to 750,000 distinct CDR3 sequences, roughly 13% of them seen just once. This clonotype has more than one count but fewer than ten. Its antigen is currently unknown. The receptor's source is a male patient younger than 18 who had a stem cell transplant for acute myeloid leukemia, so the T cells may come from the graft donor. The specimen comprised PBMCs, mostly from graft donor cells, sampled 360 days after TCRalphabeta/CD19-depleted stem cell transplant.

CDR3 sequence: CASTLVVGVTNTEAFF. In DNA, the CDR3 is TGTGCCAGCACCCTTGTGGTCGGGGTAACGAACACTGAAGCTTTCTTT. The V call is TRBV28, the J call TRBJ1-1; D not certain. The germline V gene has CDR1 MDHEN and CDR2 SYDVKM. There are 16 residues in the CDR3. With 7 bases removed from V and 1 base from J, the gap between germline ends came to 19 bases.